This T cell receptor beta chain was profiled in a study of OX40 agonist ivuxolimab in advanced cancers. The overall study: Three patients, one with hepatocellular carcinoma and two with cutaneous melanoma, responded partially. Notes on the study in general: On average, CD8+ T cells had more expanded clones than CD4+. Those patients achieving a partial response at 0.1-3.0 mg/kg showed among the lowest clonal expansion.

Libraries were prepared by immunoSEQ multiplex PCR; TCRdb keeps only in-frame clonotypes and omits some of them. There are 35,000 to 40,000 clones in the sample; about 92% occur only once, and about a tenth lies in the top ten. Remarks on this clone: What it recognizes is unknown.

Trimming removed 1 base at V and 5 bases at J, with 12 bases between. Germline V gene lookup returns CDR1 MGHRA and CDR2 YSYEKL. The CDR3 totals 15 residues. The sequence was collected from an adult with an advanced solid tumor such as melanoma, head and neck, liver or kidney cancer. The source material was CD4+ or CD8+ T cells sorted from blood, sampled in a trial of the OX40 agonist ivuxolimab. The rearrangement links TRBV4-1 to TRBJ1-5; a weak D match, TRBD1 (6 bases). CDR3 bases: TGCGCCAGCAGCCAAGCAAAAGGGGGAGATCAGCCCCAGCATTTT. Protein sequence: CASSQAKGGDQPQHF.